This TCR beta chain was profiled in a study of control samples from healthy donors and cancer patients. This CDR3 comprises 17 residues. V lost 4 bases and J lost 1; bases outside the gene matches: 9. Per the germline V gene, CDR1 is SGHRS and CDR2 is YFSETQ. Profiled with immunoSEQ multiplex PCR; TCRdb holds only in-frame clones, not every one. The repertoire holds roughly 100,000 clones, 80% to 90% seen once, with 13% in the top ten. The chain uses TRBV5-1 and TRBJ2-3, with TRBD2 matching over 10 bases. The sequence derives from a woman aged 45 to 65 in good health. The sample comprised blood. The CDR3, as DNA: TGCGCCAGCAGCGCGGGACTAGCGAGAAGAGGCACAGATACGCAGTATTTT. Encoded protein: CASSAGLARRGTDTQYF.